This T cell receptor (beta chain) was profiled in a study of cytomegalovirus exposure and HLA in healthy donors. The germline V and J ends were trimmed by 7 bases and 9 bases, with 13 bases remaining between them. This CDR3 has 12 residues. Germline-derived CDR1 and CDR2 are LNHDA and SQIVND (reference sequence). Amplification used 60 Vbeta primers and 13 Jbeta primers. Sequenced by immunoSEQ multiplex PCR; TCRdb stores in-frame clones only, minus some. The repertoire includes about 65,000 clones, about 72% of them detected once, and about 3% sits in the top ten. Points from the study as a whole: Exclusion as indistinguishable affected some V segments, including TRBV6-2 and TRBV6-3. It was approximately 160 TCR beta chains that were listed as cytomegalovirus-associated. A later analysis linked a missense variant in DCLRE1C to the trimming of TCR beta V and J genes. Fewer N-insertions (relative to the approximately 700-donor mean) were reportedly seen in an Asian-associated ancestry cluster in a later analysis.

In the case of this clone: No antigen is known for it.

V usage is TRBV19 and J usage is TRBJ1-5, with D unclear. This clonotype was obtained from a girl aged 10-17 years in good health and CMV-seropositive. Sequenced material: PBMCs. CDR3 sequence (DNA): TGTGCCAGTACCACCCCCCGGGGGCCCCAGCATTTT. As protein: CASTTPRGPQHF.